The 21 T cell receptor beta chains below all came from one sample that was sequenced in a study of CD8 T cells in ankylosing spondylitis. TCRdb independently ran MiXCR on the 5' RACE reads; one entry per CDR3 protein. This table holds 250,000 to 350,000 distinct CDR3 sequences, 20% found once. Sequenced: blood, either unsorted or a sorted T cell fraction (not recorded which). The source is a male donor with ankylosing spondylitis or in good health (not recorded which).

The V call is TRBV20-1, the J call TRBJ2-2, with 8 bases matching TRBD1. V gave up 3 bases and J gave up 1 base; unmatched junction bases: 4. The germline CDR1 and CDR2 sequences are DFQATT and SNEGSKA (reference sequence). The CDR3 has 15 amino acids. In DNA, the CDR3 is TGCAGTGCTAGTAGGACAGGGTTGAACACCGGGGAGCTGTTTTTT. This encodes CSASRTGLNTGELFF.

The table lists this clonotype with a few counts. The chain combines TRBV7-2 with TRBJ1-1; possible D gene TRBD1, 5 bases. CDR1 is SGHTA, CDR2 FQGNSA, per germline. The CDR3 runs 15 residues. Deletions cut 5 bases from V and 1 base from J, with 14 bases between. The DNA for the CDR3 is TGTGCCAGCAGCCCAGGGCCCGCAGAGAACACTGAAGCTTTCTTT. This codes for CASSPGPAENTEAFF.

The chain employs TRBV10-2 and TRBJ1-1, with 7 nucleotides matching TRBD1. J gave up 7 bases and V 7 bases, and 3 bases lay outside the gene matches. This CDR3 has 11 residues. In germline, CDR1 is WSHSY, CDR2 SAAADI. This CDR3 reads CASMGQLEAFF. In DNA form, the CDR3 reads TGCGCCAGCATGGGACAGCTTGAAGCTTTCTTT.

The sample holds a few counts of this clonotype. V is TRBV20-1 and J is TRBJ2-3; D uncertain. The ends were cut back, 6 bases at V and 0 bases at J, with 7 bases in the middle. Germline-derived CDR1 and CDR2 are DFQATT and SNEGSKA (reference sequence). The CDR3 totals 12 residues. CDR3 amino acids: CSAGRSTDTQYF. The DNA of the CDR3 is TGCAGTGCCGGAAGGAGCACAGATACGCAGTATTTT.

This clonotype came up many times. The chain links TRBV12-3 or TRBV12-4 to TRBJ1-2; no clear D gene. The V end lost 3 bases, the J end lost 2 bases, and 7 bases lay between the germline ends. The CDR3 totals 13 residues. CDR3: CASSFKLNYGYTF. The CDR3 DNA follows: TGTGCCAGCAGTTTTAAATTGAACTATGGCTACACCTTC.

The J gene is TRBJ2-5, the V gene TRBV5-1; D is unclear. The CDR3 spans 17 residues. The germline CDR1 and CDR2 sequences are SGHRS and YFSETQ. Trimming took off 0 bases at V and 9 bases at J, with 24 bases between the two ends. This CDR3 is CASSLVNAPTSRTAQYF. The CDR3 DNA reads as TGCGCCAGCAGCTTGGTGAATGCCCCCACTTCCAGGACCGCCCAGTACTTC.

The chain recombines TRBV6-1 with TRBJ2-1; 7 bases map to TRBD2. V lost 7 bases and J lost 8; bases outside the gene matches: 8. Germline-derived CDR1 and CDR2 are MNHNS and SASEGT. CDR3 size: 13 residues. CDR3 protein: CASNQRELHEQFF. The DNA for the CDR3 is TGTGCCAGCAACCAGCGGGAATTGCATGAGCAGTTCTTC.

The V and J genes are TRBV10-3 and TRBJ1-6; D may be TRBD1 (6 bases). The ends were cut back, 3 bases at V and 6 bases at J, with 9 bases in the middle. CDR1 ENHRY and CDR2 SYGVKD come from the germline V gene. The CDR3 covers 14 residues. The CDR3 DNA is TGTGCCATCAGTGAAGACAGGAGTAATTCACCCCTCCACTTT. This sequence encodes CAISEDRSNSPLHF.

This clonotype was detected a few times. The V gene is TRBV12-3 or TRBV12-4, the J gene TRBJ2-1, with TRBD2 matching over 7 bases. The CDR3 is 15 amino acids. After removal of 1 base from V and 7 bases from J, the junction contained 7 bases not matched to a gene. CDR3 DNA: TGTGCCAGCAGTTTAGTTGGCGGGGGAGGGAATGAGCAGTTCTTC. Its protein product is CASSLVGGGGNEQFF.

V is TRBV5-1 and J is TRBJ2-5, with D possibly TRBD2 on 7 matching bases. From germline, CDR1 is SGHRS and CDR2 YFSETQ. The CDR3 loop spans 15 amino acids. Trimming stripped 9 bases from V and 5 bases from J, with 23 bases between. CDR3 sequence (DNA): TGCGCCACCGCAGGGGAGGGCGTACCCTCGGAGACCCAGTACTTC. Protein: CATAGEGVPSETQYF.

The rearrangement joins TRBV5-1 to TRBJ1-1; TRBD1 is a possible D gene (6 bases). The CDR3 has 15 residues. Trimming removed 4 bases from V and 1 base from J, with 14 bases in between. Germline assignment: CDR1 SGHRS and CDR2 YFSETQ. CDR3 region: CASSTQGSGNTEAFF. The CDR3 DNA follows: TGCGCCAGCAGCACCCAGGGGTCGGGGAACACTGAAGCTTTCTTT.

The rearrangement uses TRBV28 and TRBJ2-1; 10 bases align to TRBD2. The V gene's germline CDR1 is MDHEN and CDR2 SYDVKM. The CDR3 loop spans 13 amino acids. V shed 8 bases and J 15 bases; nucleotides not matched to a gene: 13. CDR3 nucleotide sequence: TGTGCCAGCGGTACTAGCGGGGCCCAATTTCGGTTCTTC. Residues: CASGTSGAQFRFF. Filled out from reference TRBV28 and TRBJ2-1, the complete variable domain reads DVKVTQSSRYLVKRTGEKVFLECVQDMDHENMFWYRQDPGLGLRLIYFSYDVKMKEKGDIPEGYSVSREKKERFSLILESASTNQTSMYLCASGTSGAQFRFFGPGTRLTVL.

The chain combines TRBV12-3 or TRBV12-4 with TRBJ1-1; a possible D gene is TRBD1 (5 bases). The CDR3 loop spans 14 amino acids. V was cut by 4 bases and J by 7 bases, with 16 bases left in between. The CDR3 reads CASSSVAGRVEAFF. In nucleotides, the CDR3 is TGTGCCAGCAGTTCAGTGGCAGGGCGAGTTGAAGCTTTCTTT.

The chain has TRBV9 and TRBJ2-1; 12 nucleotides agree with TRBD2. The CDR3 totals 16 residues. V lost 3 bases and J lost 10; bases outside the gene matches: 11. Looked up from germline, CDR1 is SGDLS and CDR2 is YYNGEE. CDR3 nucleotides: TGTGCCAGCAGCGCAAGGACTAGCGGGACCACATACGAGCAGTTCTTC. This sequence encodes CASSARTSGTTYEQFF.

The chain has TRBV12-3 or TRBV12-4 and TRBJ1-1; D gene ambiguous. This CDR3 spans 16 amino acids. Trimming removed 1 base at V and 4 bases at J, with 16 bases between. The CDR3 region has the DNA TGTGCCAGCAGTTTAGATGGCAGCCTGACGGGCACTGAAGCTTTCTTT. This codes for CASSLDGSLTGTEAFF.

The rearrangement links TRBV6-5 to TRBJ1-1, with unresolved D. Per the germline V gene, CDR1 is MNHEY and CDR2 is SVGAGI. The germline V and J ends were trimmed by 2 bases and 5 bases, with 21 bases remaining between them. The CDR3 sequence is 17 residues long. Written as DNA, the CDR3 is TGTGCCAGCAGTTACGATTCTCCGGTCAGAAGCTCGACTGAAGCTTTCTTT. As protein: CASSYDSPVRSSTEAFF.

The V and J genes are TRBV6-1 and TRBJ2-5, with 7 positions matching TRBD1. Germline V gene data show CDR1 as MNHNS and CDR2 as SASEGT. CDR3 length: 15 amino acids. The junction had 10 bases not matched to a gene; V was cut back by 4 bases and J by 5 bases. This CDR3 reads CASSGGTGDWETQYF. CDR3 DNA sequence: TGTGCCAGCAGTGGTGGTACAGGGGATTGGGAGACCCAGTACTTC.

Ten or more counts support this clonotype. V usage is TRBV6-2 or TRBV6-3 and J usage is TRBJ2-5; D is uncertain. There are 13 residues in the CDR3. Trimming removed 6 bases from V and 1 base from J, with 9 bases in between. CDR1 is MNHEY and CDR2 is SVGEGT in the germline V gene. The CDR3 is CASSVVFQETQYF. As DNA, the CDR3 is TGTGCCAGCAGCGTCGTATTCCAAGAGACCCAGTACTTC.

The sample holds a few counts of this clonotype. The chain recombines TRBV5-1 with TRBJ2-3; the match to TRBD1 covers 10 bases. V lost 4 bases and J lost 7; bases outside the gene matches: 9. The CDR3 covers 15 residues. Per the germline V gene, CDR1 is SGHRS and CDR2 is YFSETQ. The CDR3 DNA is TGCGCCAGCAGCCTTACGGGACAGGGGTTGAATACGCAGTATTTT. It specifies CASSLTGQGLNTQYF.

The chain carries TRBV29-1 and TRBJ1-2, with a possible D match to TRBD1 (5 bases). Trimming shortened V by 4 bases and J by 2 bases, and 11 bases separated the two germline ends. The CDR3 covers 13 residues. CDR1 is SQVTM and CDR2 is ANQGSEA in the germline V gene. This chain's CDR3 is CSVAGRGNYGYTF. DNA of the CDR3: TGCAGCGTTGCAGGGAGGGGAAACTATGGCTACACCTTC.

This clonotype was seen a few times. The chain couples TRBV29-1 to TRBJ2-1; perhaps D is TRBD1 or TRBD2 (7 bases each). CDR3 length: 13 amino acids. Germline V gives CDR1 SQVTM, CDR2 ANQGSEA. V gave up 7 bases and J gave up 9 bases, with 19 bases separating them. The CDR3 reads CSGTGLVGGEQFF. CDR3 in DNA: TGCAGCGGGACAGGACTAGTAGGGGGTGAGCAGTTCTTC.